These 15 T cell receptor beta chains came from one sample sequenced in a study of post-analysis software for immune sequencing data. Regarding the study as a whole: Patients had higher frequencies than controls of about 5 TRBV segments, including TRBV5-6, TRBV5-1 and TRBV20-1.

These receptors have no identified antigens. cDNA libraries for TCR beta contained unique molecular identifiers. MiXCR was run by TCRdb on the PCR reads, yielding one entry per CDR3 protein. The top ten hold roughly 12% of the sample, which has roughly 650,000 distinct CDR3 sequences, around 60% seen once. Material for sequencing was blood. Source of these receptors: a girl aged 2-15 years with multiple sclerosis.

This clonotype was seen only a few times. The chain is built from TRBV28 and TRBJ2-5, with TRBD1 matching over 9 bases. The V gene end was trimmed by 2 bases and the J gene end by 5 bases; junction bases not matched to a gene: 12. CDR1 MDHEN and CDR2 SYDVKM come from the germline V gene. The CDR3 totals 17 residues. The CDR3 loop is CASSLLRTGTGRETQYF. The CDR3 region has the DNA TGTGCCAGCAGTTTACTCCGGACCGGGACAGGGAGGGAGACCCAGTACTTC.

V is TRBV11-1 and J is TRBJ1-1; 7 bases match TRBD1. J gave up 2 bases and V 4 bases, and 10 bases lay outside the gene matches. This CDR3 spans 16 amino acids. The germline CDR1 and CDR2 sequences are SGHAT and FQDESV (reference sequence). The CDR3 region is CASSSPKWTGNTEAFF. The CDR3 DNA follows: TGTGCCAGCAGCTCGCCGAAATGGACAGGTAACACTGAAGCTTTCTTT.

The chain employs TRBV20-1 and TRBJ2-6; D call uncertain. The CDR3 is 12 residues long. The V gene's germline CDR1 is DFQATT and CDR2 SNEGSKA (reference sequence). The V end lost 3 bases, the J end lost 4 bases, and 4 bases lay between the germline ends. Here the CDR3 reads CSASTGANVLTF. CDR3 nucleotides: TGCAGTGCTAGTACAGGGGCCAACGTCCTGACTTTC.

The rearrangement links TRBV28 to TRBJ1-6, with 11 bases lining up with TRBD1. Germline V gene sequence: CDR1 MDHEN, CDR2 SYDVKM. The CDR3 length is 15 residues. Trimming took 4 bases from V and 9 from J; bases not matched to a gene: 5. The CDR3 here is CASSSPGQGGSPLHF. The CDR3 DNA is TGTGCCAGCAGTTCGCCGGGACAGGGGGGTTCACCCCTCCACTTT.

V gene TRBV18 combines with J gene TRBJ2-3; D uncertain. Trimming stripped 0 bases from V and 0 bases from J, with 7 bases between. The CDR3 totals 15 residues. Germline V gene data show CDR1 as KGHSH and CDR2 as LQKENI. CDR3 nucleotides: TGTGCCAGCTCACCACCAGGGATAAGCACAGATACGCAGTATTTT. Translation gives CASSPPGISTDTQYF.

This clonotype was seen more than once but under ten times. This rearrangement joins TRBV6-2 or TRBV6-3 to TRBJ2-5; possibly TRBD1 or TRBD2 for D (6 bases each). This CDR3 has 16 residues. V was pared by 4 bases and J by 4 bases, with 19 bases between. In germline, CDR1 is MNHEY, CDR2 SVGEGT. The CDR3: CASSWVQKGGRETQYF. CDR3 coding DNA: TGTGCCAGCAGTTGGGTGCAGAAGGGGGGAAGAGAGACCCAGTACTTC.

The V gene is TRBV29-1, the J gene TRBJ2-7, with 7 bases matching TRBD1. From germline, CDR1 is SQVTM and CDR2 ANQGSEA. The CDR3 has 12 amino acids. The V and J ends lost 6 bases and 2 bases, in that order; junction bases with no gene match: 4. The CDR3: CSVGQYPYEQYF. The CDR3 DNA reads TGCAGCGTGGGACAGTATCCCTACGAGCAGTACTTC.

This clonotype was seen a handful of times. This chain joins TRBV12-3 or TRBV12-4 and TRBJ1-5; 9 positions match TRBD1. J gave up 4 bases and V 6 bases, and 4 bases lay outside the gene matches. The CDR3 contains 14 residues. CDR3 amino acids: CASRWTGANQPQHF. Here the CDR3 DNA reads TGTGCCAGCAGATGGACAGGGGCGAATCAGCCCCAGCATTTT.

V and J are TRBV20-1 and TRBJ2-2, with 14 bases fitting TRBD2. V lost 6 bases and J lost 4; bases outside the gene matches: 7. This CDR3 is 16 amino acids long. Germline values: CDR1 DFQATT, CDR2 SNEGSKA (reference sequence). The CDR3 DNA reads as TGCAGTGCCCGACTAGCGGGGGGGCCGGGCACCGGGGAGCTGTTTTTT. Its protein product is CSARLAGGPGTGELFF.

The chain carries TRBV4-3 and TRBJ1-1; D unclear. Between the trimmed V and J ends, which lost 0 bases and 3 bases, there was a span of 5 bases. Germline CDR1 LGHNA, CDR2 YSLEER. The CDR3 has 13 residues. The CDR3 coding sequence is TGCGCCAGCAGCCAAGACTACCACACTGAAGCTTTCTTT. Its protein is CASSQDYHTEAFF.

The V and J genes are TRBV12-3 or TRBV12-4 and TRBJ1-1, with a weak D call TRBD1 (6 bases). The CDR3 spans 17 residues. Deletions cut 5 bases from V and 6 bases from J, with 25 bases between. The DNA of the CDR3 is TGTGCCAGCAGTCCATATCCCACAGGGCGGCTGAAGCCTGAAGCTTTCTTT. It codes for CASSPYPTGRLKPEAFF.

In this sample, this clonotype turned up a few times. This chain connects TRBV5-6 to TRBJ2-1, with 7 nucleotides matching TRBD1. V trimming: 1 base; J trimming: 8 bases; junction bases outside the gene matches: 12. The V gene's germline CDR1 is SGHDT and CDR2 YYEEEE. The CDR3 has 16 residues. CDR3 coding DNA: TGTGCCAGCAGCTTGCTGAGACAGGGTGGCTTCGATGAGCAGTTCTTC. Its protein is CASSLLRQGGFDEQFF.

CDR3 sequence: CASSPPGNQPQHF. In nucleotides, the CDR3 is TGTGCCAGCTCACCACCAGGGAATCAGCCCCAGCATTTT. The chain employs TRBV18 and TRBJ1-5; D is undetermined. V lost 0 bases and J 4 bases, leaving 4 bases between the germline ends. The CDR3 sequence is 13 residues long. Germline V gene data show CDR1 as KGHSH and CDR2 as LQKENI.

The V gene is TRBV10-2, the J gene TRBJ1-2; a weak D match, TRBD1 (5 bases). CDR3 size: 14 residues. Germline CDR1 reads WSHSY; CDR2 reads SAAADI. Trimming left V 4 bases short and J 6 bases short, with 15 bases between. In DNA, the CDR3 is TGCGCCAGCAGTGGGGTAGGGACCAACAATGGCTACACCTTC. Amino acids: CASSGVGTNNGYTF.

The J gene is TRBJ1-6, the V gene TRBV9; 7 bases map to TRBD1. The CDR3 consists of 15 residues. The junction had 8 bases not matched to a gene; V was cut back by 3 bases and J by 8 bases. Germline values: CDR1 SGDLS, CDR2 YYNGEE. The chain's CDR3 is CASSDLQGYYSPLHF. The CDR3 nucleotides are TGTGCCAGCAGCGACCTACAGGGGTATTATTCACCCCTCCACTTT.